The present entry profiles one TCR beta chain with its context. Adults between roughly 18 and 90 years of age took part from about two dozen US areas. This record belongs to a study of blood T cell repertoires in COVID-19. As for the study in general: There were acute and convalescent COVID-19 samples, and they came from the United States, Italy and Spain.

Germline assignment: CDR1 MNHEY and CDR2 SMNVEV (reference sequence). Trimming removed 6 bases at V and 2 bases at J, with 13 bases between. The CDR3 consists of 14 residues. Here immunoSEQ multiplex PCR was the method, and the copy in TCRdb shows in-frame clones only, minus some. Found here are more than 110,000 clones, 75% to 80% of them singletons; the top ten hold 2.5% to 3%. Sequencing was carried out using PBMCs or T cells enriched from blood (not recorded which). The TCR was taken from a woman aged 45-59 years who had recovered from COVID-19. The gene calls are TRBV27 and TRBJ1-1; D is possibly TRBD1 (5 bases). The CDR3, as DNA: TGTGCCAGCAGAATTCAGGGAGGTAACACTGAAGCTTTCTTT. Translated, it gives CASRIQGGNTEAFF.